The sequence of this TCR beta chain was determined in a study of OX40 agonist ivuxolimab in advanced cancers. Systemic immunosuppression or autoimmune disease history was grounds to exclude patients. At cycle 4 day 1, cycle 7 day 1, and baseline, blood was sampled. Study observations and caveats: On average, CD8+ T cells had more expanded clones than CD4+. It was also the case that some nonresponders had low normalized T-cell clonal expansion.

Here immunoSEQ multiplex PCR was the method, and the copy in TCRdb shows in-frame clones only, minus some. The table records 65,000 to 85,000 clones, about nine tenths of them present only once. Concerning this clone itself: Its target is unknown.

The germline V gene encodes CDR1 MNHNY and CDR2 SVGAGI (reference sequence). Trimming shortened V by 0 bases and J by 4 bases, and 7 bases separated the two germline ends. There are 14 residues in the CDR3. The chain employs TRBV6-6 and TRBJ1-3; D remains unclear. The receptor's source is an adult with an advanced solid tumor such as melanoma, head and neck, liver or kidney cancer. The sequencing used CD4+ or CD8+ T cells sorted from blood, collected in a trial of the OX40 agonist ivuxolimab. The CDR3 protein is CASSYSNGGNTIYF. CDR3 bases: TGTGCCAGCAGTTACTCCAACGGCGGAAACACCATATATTTT.